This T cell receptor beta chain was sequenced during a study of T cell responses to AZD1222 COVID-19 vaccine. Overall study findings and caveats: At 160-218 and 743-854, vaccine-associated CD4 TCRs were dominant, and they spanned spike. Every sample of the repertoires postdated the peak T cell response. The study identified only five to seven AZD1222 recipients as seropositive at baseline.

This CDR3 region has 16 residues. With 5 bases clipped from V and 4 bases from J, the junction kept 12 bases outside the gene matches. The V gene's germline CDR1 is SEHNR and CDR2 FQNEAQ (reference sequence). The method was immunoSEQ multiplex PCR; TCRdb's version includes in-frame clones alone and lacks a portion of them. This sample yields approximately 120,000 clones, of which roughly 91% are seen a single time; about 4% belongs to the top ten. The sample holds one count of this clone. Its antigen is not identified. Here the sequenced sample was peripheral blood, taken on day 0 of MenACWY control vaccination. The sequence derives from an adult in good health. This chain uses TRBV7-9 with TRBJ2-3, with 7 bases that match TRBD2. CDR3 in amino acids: CASSQPRTSQADTQYF. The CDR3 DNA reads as TGTGCCAGCAGCCAACCAAGGACTAGTCAGGCAGATACGCAGTATTTT.